A single T cell receptor (beta chain) is shown here with its context. Antigen: not known. This entry is derived from a study of identical twins. Study-wide results and limits: The presence of invariant MAIT and iNKT cells could partly confound analyses of zero-insertion sequences.

Germline CDR1 reads LNHDA; CDR2 reads SQIVND (reference sequence). V lost 1 base, J lost 0 bases, and 7 bases lay in between. The CDR3 is made up of 14 amino acids. TCRdb redid the calling of the 5' RACE reads with MiXCR, one entry per CDR3 protein. The sample contains about 520,000 distinct CDR3 sequences, around 20% of which appear only once. These same records also appear under a second study, on T cells expressing NK-cell markers. From that study: Of eight sequenced donors, seven were HCMV-seropositive and one HCMV-seronegative. Roughly 6 of the donors carried dominant NKG2C+ clonotypes that took up about 1.0-7.0% of their CD8+ T cells.

This TCR came from a woman aged 18-35 years in good health. The V call is TRBV19, the J call TRBJ2-7, with D possibly matching TRBD2 (5 bases). Input material: CD4+ T cells sorted from blood. The CDR3 loop reads CASSIGGSSYEQYF. The CDR3 DNA follows: TGTGCCAGTAGTATAGGAGGGAGCTCCTACGAGCAGTACTTC.